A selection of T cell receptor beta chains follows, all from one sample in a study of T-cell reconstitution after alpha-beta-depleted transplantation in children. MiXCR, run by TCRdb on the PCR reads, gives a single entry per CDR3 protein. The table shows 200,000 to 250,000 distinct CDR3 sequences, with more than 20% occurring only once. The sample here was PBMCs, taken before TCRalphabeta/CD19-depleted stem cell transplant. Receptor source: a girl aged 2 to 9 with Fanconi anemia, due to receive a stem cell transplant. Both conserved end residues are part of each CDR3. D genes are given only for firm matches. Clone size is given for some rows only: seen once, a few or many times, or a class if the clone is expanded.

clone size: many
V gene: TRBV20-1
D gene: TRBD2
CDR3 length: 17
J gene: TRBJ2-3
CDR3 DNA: TGCAGTGCTAGTACGGGAGGGCCCTCCCCTAGCACAGATACGCAGTATTTT
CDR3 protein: CSASTGGPSPSTDTQYF

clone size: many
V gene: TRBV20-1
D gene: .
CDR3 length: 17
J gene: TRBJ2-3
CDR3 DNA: TGCAGTGCTAGAGACTCGGATCCGGTAGCGTTGACAGATACGCAGTATTTT
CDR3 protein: CSARDSDPVALTDTQYF

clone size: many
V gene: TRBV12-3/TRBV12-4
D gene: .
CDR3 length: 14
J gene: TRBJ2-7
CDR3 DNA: TGTGCCAGCAGTTTCGGGAGTTGGGCTACCGAGCAGTACTTC
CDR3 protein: CASSFGSWATEQYF

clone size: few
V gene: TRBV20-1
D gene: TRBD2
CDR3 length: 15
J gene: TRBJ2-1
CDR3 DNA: TGCAGTGCTAGAGGGGTGAGCGGGAGGTACAATGAGCAGTTCTTC
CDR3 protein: CSARGVSGRYNEQFF

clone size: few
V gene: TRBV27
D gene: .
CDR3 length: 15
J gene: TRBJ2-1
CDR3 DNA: TGTGCCAGCAGTTTACCCGAGAATTCCCTCGATGAGCAGTTCTTC
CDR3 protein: CASSLPENSLDEQFF

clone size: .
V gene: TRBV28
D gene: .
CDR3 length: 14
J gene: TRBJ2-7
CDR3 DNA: TGTGCCAGCAGTTTCATAGGGGGGCCGGTCGAGCAGTACTTC
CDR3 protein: CASSFIGGPVEQYF

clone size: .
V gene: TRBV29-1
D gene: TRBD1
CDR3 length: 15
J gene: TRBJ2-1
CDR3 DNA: TGCAGCGTTCTTTCGGACAGGGGTCCCTACAATGAGCAGTTCTTC
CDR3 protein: CSVLSDRGPYNEQFF

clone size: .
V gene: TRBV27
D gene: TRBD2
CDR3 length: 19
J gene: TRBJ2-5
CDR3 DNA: TGTGCCAGCAGTTTGTGGGCTAGCGGGGGCCCCGCAGAACAAGAGACCCAGTACTTC
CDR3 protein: CASSLWASGGPAEQETQYF

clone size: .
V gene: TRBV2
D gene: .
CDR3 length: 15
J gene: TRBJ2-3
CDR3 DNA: TGTGCCAGCGTCGACACAGGGTCCCTCACAGATACGCAGTATTTT
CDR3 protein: CASVDTGSLTDTQYF

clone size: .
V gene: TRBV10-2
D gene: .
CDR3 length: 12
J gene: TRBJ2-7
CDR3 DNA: TGCGCCAGCAGTAAGGGATTGCACGAGCAGTACTTC
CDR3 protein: CASSKGLHEQYF

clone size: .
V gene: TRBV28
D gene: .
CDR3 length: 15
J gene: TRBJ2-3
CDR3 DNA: TGTGCCAGCAGTTTCCAGCGGTCCCGCACAGATACGCAGTATTTT
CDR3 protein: CASSFQRSRTDTQYF

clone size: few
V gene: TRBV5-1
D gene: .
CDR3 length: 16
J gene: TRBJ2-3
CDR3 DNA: TGCGCCAGCAGCTTGGCGGGGCGGGGCAGCACAGATACGCAGTATTTT
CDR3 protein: CASSLAGRGSTDTQYF

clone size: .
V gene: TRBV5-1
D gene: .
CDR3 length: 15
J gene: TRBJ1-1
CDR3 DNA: TGCGCCAGCAGCTTGGCCTCAGGGAGGGAAACTGAAGCTTTCTTT
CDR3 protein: CASSLASGRETEAFF

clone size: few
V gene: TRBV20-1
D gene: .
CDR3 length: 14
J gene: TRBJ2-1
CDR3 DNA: TGCAGTGCCGTCGACAGTGTATCCCACAATGAGCAGTTCTTC
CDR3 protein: CSAVDSVSHNEQFF

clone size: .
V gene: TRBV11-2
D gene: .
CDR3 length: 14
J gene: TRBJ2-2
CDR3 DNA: TGTGCCAGCAGCTTCTCGGGGAACACCGGGGAGCTGTTTTTT
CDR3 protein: CASSFSGNTGELFF

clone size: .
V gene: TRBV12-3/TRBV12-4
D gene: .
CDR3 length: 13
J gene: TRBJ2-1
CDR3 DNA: TGTGCCAGCAGATGGCTCGTCTACAATGAGCAGTTCTTC
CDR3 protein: CASRWLVYNEQFF

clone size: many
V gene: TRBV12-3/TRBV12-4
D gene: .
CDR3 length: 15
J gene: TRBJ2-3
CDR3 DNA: TGTGCCGATGCATTCACAGAATTTAGCACAGATACGCAGTATTTT
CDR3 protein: CADAFTEFSTDTQYF

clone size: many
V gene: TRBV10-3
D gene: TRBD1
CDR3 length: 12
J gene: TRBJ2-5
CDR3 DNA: TGTGCCATCGGAGGACAGGGAGAGACCCAGTACTTC
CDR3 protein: CAIGGQGETQYF

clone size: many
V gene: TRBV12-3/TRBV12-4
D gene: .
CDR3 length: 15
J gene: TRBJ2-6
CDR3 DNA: TGTGCCAGCAGTTTACGAGGTACTGGGGCCAACGTCCTGACTTTC
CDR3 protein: CASSLRGTGANVLTF

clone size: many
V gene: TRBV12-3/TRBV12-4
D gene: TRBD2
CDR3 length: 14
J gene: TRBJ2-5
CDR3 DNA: TGTGCCAGCAGTCTAGCGGGAGTTTTTGAGACCCAGTACTTC
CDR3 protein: CASSLAGVFETQYF

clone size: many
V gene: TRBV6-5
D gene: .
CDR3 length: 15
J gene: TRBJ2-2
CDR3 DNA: TGTGCCAGCAGTTGGCTCCTCGGCAGCACCGGGGAGCTGTTTTTT
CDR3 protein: CASSWLLGSTGELFF

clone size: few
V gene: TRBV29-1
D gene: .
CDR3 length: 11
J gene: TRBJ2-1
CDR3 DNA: TGCAGCGTTGTAGTCCGGGATGAGCAGTTCTTC
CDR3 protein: CSVVVRDEQFF

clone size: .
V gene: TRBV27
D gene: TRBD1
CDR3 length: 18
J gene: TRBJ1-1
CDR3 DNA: TGTGCCAGCAGTTTATCAGTGGCTCAAACAGGGGGGAGCACTGAAGCTTTCTTT
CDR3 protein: CASSLSVAQTGGSTEAFF

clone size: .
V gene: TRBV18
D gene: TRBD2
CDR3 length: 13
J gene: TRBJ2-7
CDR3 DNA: TGTGCCAGCTCACCTCTATCGGGGGGCGAGCAGTACTTC
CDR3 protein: CASSPLSGGEQYF

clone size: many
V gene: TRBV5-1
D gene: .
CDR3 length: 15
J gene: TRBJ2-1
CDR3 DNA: TGCGCCAGCAGCAACGGAGGAGGAAGCTACAATGAGCAGTTCTTC
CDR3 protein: CASSNGGGSYNEQFF

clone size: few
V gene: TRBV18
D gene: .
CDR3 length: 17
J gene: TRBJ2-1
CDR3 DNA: TGTGCCAGCTCACCTTTGAACGGGACTCGAGGACACAATGAGCAGTTCTTC
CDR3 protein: CASSPLNGTRGHNEQFF

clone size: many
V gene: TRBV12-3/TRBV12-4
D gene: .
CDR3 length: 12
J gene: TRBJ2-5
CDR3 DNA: TGTGCCAGCAGTTTAGCCCAAGAGACCCAGTACTTC
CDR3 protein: CASSLAQETQYF

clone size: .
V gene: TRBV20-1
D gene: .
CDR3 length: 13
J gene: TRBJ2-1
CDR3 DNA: TGCAGTGCTACTGGGACTGACAACAATGAGCAGTTCTTC
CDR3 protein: CSATGTDNNEQFF

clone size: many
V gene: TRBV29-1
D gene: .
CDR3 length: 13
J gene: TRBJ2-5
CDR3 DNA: TGCAGCGTTATGGACCATCGCGGGGTGACCCAGTACTTC
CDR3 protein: CSVMDHRGVTQYF

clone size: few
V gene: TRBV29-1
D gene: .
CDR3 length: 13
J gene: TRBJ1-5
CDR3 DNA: TGCAGCGTTAAATGGACGGTGACGTCGCCCCAGCATTTT
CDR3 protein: CSVKWTVTSPQHF

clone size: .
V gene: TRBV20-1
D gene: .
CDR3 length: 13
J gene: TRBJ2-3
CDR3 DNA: TGCAGTGCTAGAGGTAGTAGAGCAGATACGCAGTATTTT
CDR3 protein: CSARGSRADTQYF

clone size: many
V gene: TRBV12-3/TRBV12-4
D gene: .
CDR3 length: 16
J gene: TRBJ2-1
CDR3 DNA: TGTGCCAGCAGTTTAGCGCTCCCAGGTTCGGTGGATGAGCAGTTCTTC
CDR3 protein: CASSLALPGSVDEQFF

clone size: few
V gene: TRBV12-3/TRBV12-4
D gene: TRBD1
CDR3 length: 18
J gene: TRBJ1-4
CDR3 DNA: TGTGCCAGCAGCTCCCCAGGGGGGCGCGGGGCAACTAATGAAAAACTGTTTTTT
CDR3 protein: CASSSPGGRGATNEKLFF

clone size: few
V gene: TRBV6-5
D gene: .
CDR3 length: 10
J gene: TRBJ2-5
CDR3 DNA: TGTGCCACCGGCAGGGAGACCCAGTACTTC
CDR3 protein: CATGRETQYF

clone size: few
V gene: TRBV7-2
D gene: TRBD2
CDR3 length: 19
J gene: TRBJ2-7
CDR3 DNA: TGTGCCAGCAGCTTAGCGCTTGGGGTCCTAGCGGGGATTTCCTACGAGCAGTACTTC
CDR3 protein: CASSLALGVLAGISYEQYF